This T cell receptor beta chain was profiled in a study of T cell responses to AZD1222 COVID-19 vaccine. Study-wide points: Donors were largely white British and mainly female; clonal diversity was possibly underestimated. Researchers report vaccine-associated CD4 TCRs spanning spike, with dominance at 160-218 and 743-854.

Note on this clone: Its target is unknown.

Germline CDR1 reads LNHNV; CDR2 reads YYDKDF (reference sequence). The CDR3 is 16 residues long. V lost 1 base, J lost 3 bases, and 12 bases lay in between. Only in-frame clones appear in the TCRdb table, and some are missing; sequencing was by immunoSEQ multiplex PCR. The sample lists 80,000 or so clones, about 90% occurring once. The receptor's source is an adult in good health. The chain uses TRBV15 and TRBJ1-4, with D possibly being TRBD1 (5 bases). The sequencing here drew on peripheral blood, taken on day 0 of AZD1222 vaccination. CDR3 sequence (DNA): TGTGCCACCAGCAGAGGGGGCGAGAACGCTAATGAAAAACTGTTTTTT. This sequence encodes CATSRGGENANEKLFF.